The text below deals with one T cell receptor (beta chain). The antigen remains unidentified. This record belongs to a study of a mutant IDH1 vaccine in newly diagnosed glioma. Documented time point: week 11, during vaccination. Vaccine doses each comprised 300 ug of mutant IDH1 20-mer peptide, with topical imiquimod. Sequenced by immunoSEQ multiplex PCR; TCRdb stores in-frame clones only, minus some. Of about 130,000 clones listed, over 75% are singletons. The CDR3 is 15 residues long. V was pared by 5 bases and J by 4 bases, with 17 bases between. Germline V CDR1 and CDR2: PRHDT, FYEKMQ (reference sequence).

V is TRBV13 and J is TRBJ1-1; D ambiguous. This TCR derives from a man in his forties with glioma. The sequencing here drew on PBMCs, taken from a glioma patient whose treatment included an IDH1 peptide vaccine. This CDR3 is CASSPSRVLSTEAFF. In nucleotides, the CDR3 is TGTGCCAGCAGCCCAAGTAGGGTTTTGAGCACTGAAGCTTTCTTT.